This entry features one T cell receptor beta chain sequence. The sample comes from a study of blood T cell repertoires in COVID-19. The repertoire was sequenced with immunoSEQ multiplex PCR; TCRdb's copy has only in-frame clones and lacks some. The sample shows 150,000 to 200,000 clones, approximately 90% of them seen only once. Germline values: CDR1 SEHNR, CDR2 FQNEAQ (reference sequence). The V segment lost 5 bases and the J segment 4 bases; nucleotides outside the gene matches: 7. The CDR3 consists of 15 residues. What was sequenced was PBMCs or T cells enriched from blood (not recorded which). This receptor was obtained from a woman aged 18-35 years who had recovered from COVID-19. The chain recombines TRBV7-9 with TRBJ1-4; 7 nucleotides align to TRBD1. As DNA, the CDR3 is TGTGCCAGCAGCCTCCGGACAGGAAATAATGAAAAACTGTTTTTT. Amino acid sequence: CASSLRTGNNEKLFF.